This T cell receptor beta chain comes out of a study of T-cell reconstitution after alpha-beta-depleted transplantation in children. This clonotype was picked up one time. TCRbeta library construction was performed incorporating unique molecular identifiers. TCRdb redid the calling of the PCR reads with MiXCR, one entry per CDR3 protein. The sample lists 700,000 to 850,000 distinct CDR3 sequences; 15% to 20% were seen once. V was cut by 7 bases and J by 0 bases, with 18 bases left in between. The CDR3 sequence is 17 residues long. Germline loops: CDR1 MNHEY, CDR2 SVGAGI. Sample: PBMCs, mostly from graft donor cells, taken 360 days after TCRalphabeta/CD19-depleted stem cell transplant. J is TRBJ2-2 and V is TRBV6-5; possibly TRBD2 for D (6 bases). The TCR sequence derives from a male patient under 18 who had a stem cell transplant for acute lymphoblastic leukemia, so the T cells may come from the graft donor. The CDR3 is CASNSGLAIANTGELFF. For the CDR3, the DNA is TGTGCCAGCAATTCGGGACTGGCGATAGCGAACACCGGGGAGCTGTTTTTT.